This T cell receptor (beta chain) came from a study of blood T cells in healthy people across ages. General study points: Both higher diversity and more naive CD4+ cells marked long-lived donors when set against aged donors.

Alongside a J-beta primer mix, a sample-barcoded 5' primer served in a second PCR lasting 7 to 11 cycles. Samples each returned at least 3 million CDR3-containing paired-end reads. A single record per CDR3 protein comes from TCRdb applying MiXCR to the 5' RACE reads. The table records roughly 680,000 distinct CDR3 sequences, about 52% of them present only once. As concerns this clonotype: Its target is unknown.

Germline loops: CDR1 SQVTM, CDR2 ANQGSEA. CDR3 size: 13 residues. The V gene lost 4 bases and the J gene lost 5 bases, with 14 bases spanning the gap. The donors, aged roughly 6 to 95, were healthy Caucasians from Russia. Sequenced material: blood. V usage is TRBV29-1 and J usage is TRBJ2-5; possible D gene TRBD2, 6 bases. The source is a woman aged 60 to 75 in good health. CDR3 sequence (DNA): TGCAGCGTTGGACACGGGAGTAAGGAGACCCAGTACTTC. The encoded protein is CSVGHGSKETQYF.